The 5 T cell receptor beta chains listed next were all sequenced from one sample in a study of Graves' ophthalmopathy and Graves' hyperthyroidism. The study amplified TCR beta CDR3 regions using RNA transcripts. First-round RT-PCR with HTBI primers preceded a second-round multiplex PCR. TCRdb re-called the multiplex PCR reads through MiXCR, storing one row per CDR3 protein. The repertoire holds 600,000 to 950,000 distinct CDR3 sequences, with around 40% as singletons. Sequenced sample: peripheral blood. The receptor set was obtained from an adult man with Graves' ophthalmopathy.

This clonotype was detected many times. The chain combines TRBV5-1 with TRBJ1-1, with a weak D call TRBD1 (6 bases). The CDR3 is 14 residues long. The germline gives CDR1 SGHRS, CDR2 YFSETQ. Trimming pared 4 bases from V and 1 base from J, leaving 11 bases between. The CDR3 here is CASSVTGRNTEAFF. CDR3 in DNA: TGCGCCAGCAGCGTTACAGGGCGGAACACTGAAGCTTTCTTT.

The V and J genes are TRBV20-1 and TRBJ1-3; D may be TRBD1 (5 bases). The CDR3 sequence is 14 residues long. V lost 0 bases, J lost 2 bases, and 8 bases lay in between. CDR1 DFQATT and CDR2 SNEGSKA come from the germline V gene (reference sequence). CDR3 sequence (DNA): TGCAGTGCTAGAGATCCAGGGACTGGAAACACCATATATTTT. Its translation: CSARDPGTGNTIYF.

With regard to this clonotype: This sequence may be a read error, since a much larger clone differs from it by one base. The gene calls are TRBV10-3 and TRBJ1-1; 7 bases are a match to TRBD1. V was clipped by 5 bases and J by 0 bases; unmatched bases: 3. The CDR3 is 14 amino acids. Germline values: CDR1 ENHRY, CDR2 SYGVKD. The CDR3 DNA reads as TGTGCCATCAGTAGGGGACAGTTGAACACTGAAGCTTTCTTT. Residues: CAISRGQLNTEAFF.

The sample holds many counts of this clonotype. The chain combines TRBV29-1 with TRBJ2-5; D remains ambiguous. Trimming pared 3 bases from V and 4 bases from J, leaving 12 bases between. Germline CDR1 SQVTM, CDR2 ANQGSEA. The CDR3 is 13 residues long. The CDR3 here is CSVDPRTGETQYF. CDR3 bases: TGCAGCGTTGATCCCAGGACGGGAGAGACCCAGTACTTC.

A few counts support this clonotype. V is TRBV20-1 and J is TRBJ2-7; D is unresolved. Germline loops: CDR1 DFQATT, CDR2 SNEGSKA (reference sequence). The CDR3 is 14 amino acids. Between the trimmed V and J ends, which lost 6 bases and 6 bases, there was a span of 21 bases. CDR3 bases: TGCAGTGCCCCTTCTTGGGATTCGTCGCGCGAGCAGTACTTC. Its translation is CSAPSWDSSREQYF.